This is a list of T cell receptor beta chains from one sample in a study of beta chain features in type 1 diabetes. The data were produced by immunoSEQ multiplex PCR, yet TCRdb's version contains in-frame clones alone and is incomplete. The sample has more than 350,000 clones; approximately 10% are singletons. Sequencing was carried out using naive CD4+ T cells from blood. The receptors shown here come from a young woman in good health. Both conserved end residues are part of each CDR3. The D gene is left open where the match is weak. Where a row states a size, it is once, few, many or the class of an expanded clone; other rows omit it.

>TRBJ1-1|NA|TRBV20-1|once
TGCAGTGCTAGAAGGTCCACTGAAGCTTTCTTT
CSARRSTEAFF
>TRBJ2-2|NA|TRBV7-2|few
TGTGCCAGCAGCCCCATCGATTCAGTCACCGGGGAGCTGTTTTTT
CASSPIDSVTGELFF
>TRBJ1-5|NA|TRBV7-3|NA
TGTGCCAGCAGCTTAGCAGGGGATCAGCCCCAGCATTTT
CASSLAGDQPQHF
>TRBJ2-1|NA|TRBV7-3|few
TGTGCCAGCAGCTTAAGGGCAAGGGACAATGAGCAGTTCTTC
CASSLRARDNEQFF
>TRBJ2-5|TRBD1|TRBV4-1|NA
TGCGCCAGCAGCCAAGGGGACAGGGAAGGGACCCAGTACTTC
CASSQGDREGTQYF
>TRBJ2-5|NA|TRBV2|NA
TGTGCCAGCAGTCCCCAAGAGACCCAGTACTTC
CASSPQETQYF
>TRBJ2-1|NA|TRBV7-9|NA
TGTGCCAGCAGCTTGGGGTGGATCGATGAGCAGTTCTTC
CASSLGWIDEQFF
>TRBJ1-2|NA|TRBV5-1|NA
TGCGCCAGCAGACAAGGCCCCAGAGGGGGCTATGGCTACACCTTC
CASRQGPRGGYGYTF
>TRBJ2-7|NA|TRBV28|NA
TGTGCCAGCAGAATCGGTAGCGCGACCTACGAGCAGTACTTC
CASRIGSATYEQYF
>TRBJ2-3|NA|TRBV7-2|NA
TGTGCCAGCAGCCCCCAGGTCACTAGCACAGATACGCAGTATTTT
CASSPQVTSTDTQYF
>TRBJ2-7|TRBD1|TRBV7-9|few
TGTGCCAGCACCAATGACAGGGCGCGGGAGCAGTACTTC
CASTNDRAREQYF
>TRBJ1-2|TRBD1|TRBV7-2|few
TGTGCCAGCAGCTTCGGACAGGGGGACTATGGCTACACCTTC
CASSFGQGDYGYTF
>TRBJ2-1|TRBD1|TRBV4-3|NA
TGCGCCAGCAGCCAACCGGACAGGGGCAATGAGCAGTTCTTC
CASSQPDRGNEQFF
>TRBJ2-7|NA|TRBV18|NA
TGTGCCAGCTCACCACTGGGTAACGAGCAGTACTTC
CASSPLGNEQYF
>TRBJ2-1|TRBD2|TRBV2|NA
TGTGCCAGCAGTGGAACTAGCGGACAGTTCTTC
CASSGTSGQFF
>TRBJ1-4|NA|TRBV9|few
TGTGCCAGCAGCGTAGGTGGAAACAGCGGGAATGAAAAACTGTTTTTT
CASSVGGNSGNEKLFF
>TRBJ2-5|NA|TRBV2|few
TGTGCCAGCAGTAGGGGGTTCCAAGAGACCCAGTACTTC
CASSRGFQETQYF
>TRBJ2-5|NA|TRBV4-2|NA
TGTGCCAGCAGCCAAGAGTTAAAGGGGGTGGAGACCCAGTACTTC
CASSQELKGVETQYF
>TRBJ2-1|NA|TRBV7-6|NA
TGTGCCAGCAGCCGCGGGCCACAAGGGGGAGTCCCTTACAATGAGCAGTTCTTC
CASSRGPQGGVPYNEQFF
>TRBJ2-7|TRBD1|TRBV2|NA
TGTGCCAGCAGTGCGACAGGGTCTCGATACGAGCAGTACTTC
CASSATGSRYEQYF
>TRBJ2-3|NA|TRBV4-2|NA
TGTGCCAGCAGCCAACTAGCTCAGAGCACAGATACGCAGTATTTT
CASSQLAQSTDTQYF
>TRBJ1-4|NA|TRBV18|few
TGTGCCAGCTCACAATATGCCGCAACTAATGAAAAACTGTTTTTT
CASSQYAATNEKLFF
>TRBJ2-5|NA|TRBV11-2|NA
TGTGCCAGCAGCTTTGGGCAGCAAGAGACCCAGTACTTC
CASSFGQQETQYF
>TRBJ2-7|NA|TRBV7-9|NA
TGTGCCAGCAGCTTAGCGGTTGAGTCTGACGAGCAGTACTTC
CASSLAVESDEQYF
>TRBJ2-5|TRBD1|TRBV23-1|NA
TGCGCCAGCAGTCAATCGACAGGGCAAGAGACCCAGTACTTC
CASSQSTGQETQYF
>TRBJ1-2|NA|TRBV14|few
TGTGCCAGCAGCTCTGGAAGGGCCCTTGTAGCCCGGAACTACACCTTC
CASSSGRALVARNYTF
>TRBJ1-6|TRBD1|TRBV4-1|NA
TGCGCCAGCAGCCAAGCCGGGACAGAGGGTAATTCACCCCTCCACTTT
CASSQAGTEGNSPLHF
>TRBJ2-5|NA|TRBV19|NA
TGTGCCAGTAGTATTAAAGAGACCCAGTACTTC
CASSIKETQYF
>TRBJ2-5|TRBD1|TRBV19|NA
TGTGCCAGCAGGCACAGGGGGGCCCAAGAGACCCAGTACTTC
CASRHRGAQETQYF
>TRBJ2-1|TRBD1|TRBV30|NA
TGTGCCTGGAGTCCTTACGGGGCTAACAGGGGGTATTCGAACTACAATGAGCAGTTCTTC
CAWSPYGANRGYSNYNEQFF
>TRBJ1-2|TRBD1|TRBV29-1|NA
TGCAGCGGGGACGACAGGGCTAGCGGCTACACCTTC
CSGDDRASGYTF
>TRBJ2-1|TRBD2|TRBV9|NA
TGTGCCAGCAGCTCCGGGACTAGCCTCTCCTACAATGAGCAGTTCTTC
CASSSGTSLSYNEQFF
>TRBJ2-2|NA|TRBV5-1|NA
TGCGCCAGCAGCTTGACACCCGGTGGCCCCGGGGAGCTGTTTTTT
CASSLTPGGPGELFF
>TRBJ2-7|NA|TRBV27|NA
TGTGCCAGCAGTCGAACGGGCTACGAGCAGTACTTC
CASSRTGYEQYF
>TRBJ2-1|NA|TRBV21-1|NA
TGTGCCAGCAGCAAAGCGGGAATCGGCCACAATGAGCAGTTCTTC
CASSKAGIGHNEQFF
>TRBJ2-7|TRBD2|TRBV25-1|NA
TGTGCCAGCAGTGGACCCTACCGCGGGCTAGCGGGAGGCGAGCAGTACTTC
CASSGPYRGLAGGEQYF
>TRBJ2-2|TRBD2|TRBV10-3|few
TGTGCCATCAGAAGGACTAGCGGGGAGACCGGGGAGCTGTTTTTT
CAIRRTSGETGELFF
>TRBJ2-5|NA|TRBV5-1|NA
TGCGCCAGCAGCTGGGAGGCTGAGACCCAGTACTTC
CASSWEAETQYF
>TRBJ1-4|NA|TRBV30|few
TGTGCCTGGAGCACAGGGCGGACTTCGACTAATGAAAAACTGTTTTTT
CAWSTGRTSTNEKLFF